This T cell receptor beta chain was found in a study of monozygotic twins with inflammatory bowel disease. Study-level results: Support for a single strong signal or clonotype associated with IBD was absent. Patients with IBD had less TCRbeta diversity (inverse Simpson) than their healthy co-twins.

Germline V gene data show CDR1 as SGHRS and CDR2 as YFSETQ. The CDR3 consists of 16 residues. TCRdb re-called the 5' RACE reads; one entry per CDR3 protein, DNA not given. In all, the sample yields 400,000 or so distinct CDR3 sequences. About this clonotype: As yet, its antigen is unknown.

V usage is TRBV5-1 and J usage is TRBJ2-2; TCRdb lists TRBD2, though no DNA is available to test this call. The TCR comes from a human donor with ulcerative colitis or Crohn's disease, or a healthy co-twin of an affected twin (not recorded which). Sequences were obtained from blood. The CDR3 loop is CASSFLAGSSTGELFF. Together with reference TRBV5-1 and TRBJ2-2, the CDR3 gives the full variable domain: KAGVTQTPRYLIKTRGQQVTLSCSPISGHRSVSWYQQTPGQGLQFLFEYFSETQRNKGNFPGRFSGRQFSNSRSEMNVSTLELGDSALYLCASSFLAGSSTGELFFGEGSRLTVL.